These 29 T cell receptor beta chains were sequenced from one sample in a study of blood T cell repertoires in COVID-19. TCRdb's copy holds only in-frame clones and misses some; the assay was immunoSEQ multiplex PCR. The profile shows 150,000 to 200,000 clones, around 76% of them singletons. Sequenced material: peripheral blood. Receptors originate from a woman in her 70s with acute or convalescent COVID-19.

V is TRBV4-1 and J is TRBJ2-7, with D maybe TRBD1 (5 bases). Per germline, CDR1 MGHRA and CDR2 YSYEKL. V shed 0 bases and J shed 4 bases, with 13 bases lying between them. The length of the CDR3 is 15 residues. The CDR3 DNA reads TGCGCCAGCAGCCAAGATCGGCAGGGTGCGTACGAGCAGTACTTC. Amino acids: CASSQDRQGAYEQYF.

The J gene is TRBJ2-7, the V gene TRBV7-2; 9 bases map to TRBD1. CDR1 is SGHTA and CDR2 is FQGNSA in the germline V gene. This CDR3 has 16 residues. V dropped 4 bases and J dropped 0; count of bases not matched to a gene: 7. The CDR3 region has the DNA TGTGCCAGCAGCTCCATTAGGACAGGGGTCTCCTACGAGCAGTACTTC. It is translated as CASSSIRTGVSYEQYF.

The chain carries TRBV7-3 and TRBJ2-1; no definite D call. Germline-derived CDR1 and CDR2 are SGHTA and FQGTGA. This CDR3 has 12 residues. Trimming removed 6 bases from V and 7 bases from J, with 10 bases in between. CDR3 protein: CASSHPGNEQFF. The CDR3 region has the DNA TGTGCCAGCAGTCACCCCGGGAATGAGCAGTTCTTC.

The rearrangement links TRBV30 to TRBJ2-3; D remains ambiguous. The CDR3 has 13 amino acids. Between the trimmed V and J ends, which lost 2 bases and 0 bases, there was a span of 6 bases. Looked up from germline, CDR1 is GTSNPN and CDR2 is SVGIG (reference sequence). The DNA for the CDR3 is TGTGCCTGGAGTCTGGGCAGCACAGATACGCAGTATTTT. It translates to CAWSLGSTDTQYF. The complete variable domain, with remaining parts taken from reference TRBV30 and TRBJ2-3, reads SQTIHQWPATLVQPVGSPLSLECTVEGTSNPNLYWYRQAAGRGLQLLFYSVGIGQISSEVPQNLSASRPQDRQFILSSKKLLLSDSGFYLCAWSLGSTDTQYFGPGTRLTVL.

The rearrangement links TRBV30 to TRBJ1-5, with D unclear. Trimming pared 2 bases from V and 5 bases from J, leaving 13 bases between. Germline V gene lookup returns CDR1 GTSNPN and CDR2 SVGIG (reference sequence). This CDR3 contains 14 residues. CDR3 coding DNA: TGTGCCTGGAGTCTCGGGGTAACAGATCAGCCCCAGCATTTT. It translates to CAWSLGVTDQPQHF.

This clone was found a few times. The chain links TRBV7-2 to TRBJ2-5, with D unresolved. The CDR3 runs 14 residues. Trimming took 1 base from V and 4 from J, leaving 10 bases between them. Germline-derived CDR1 and CDR2 are SGHTA and FQGNSA. For the CDR3, the DNA is TGTGCCAGCAGCTTAGTGGTTAGAGGAGAGACCCAGTACTTC. Translation: CASSLVVRGETQYF.

The rearrangement joins TRBV7-9 to TRBJ2-4; 10 bases match TRBD1. The germline V gene encodes CDR1 SEHNR and CDR2 FQNEAQ (reference sequence). The CDR3 length is 16 residues. After removal of 5 bases from V and 8 bases from J, the junction contained 12 bases not matched to a gene. CDR3 sequence reads: CASSPDGQGEGDIQYF. In DNA, the CDR3 is TGTGCCAGCAGCCCCGACGGACAGGGGGAGGGTGACATTCAGTACTTC.

V usage is TRBV7-2 and J usage is TRBJ2-1, with 10 bases aligning to TRBD2. The CDR3 runs 12 residues. Trimming at V came to 4 bases and at J to 12 bases, leaving 3 bases not matched to a gene. Germline CDR1 is SGHTA and CDR2 is FQGNSA. This chain's CDR3 is CASSSSGGGQFF. CDR3 in DNA: TGTGCCAGCAGCTCTAGCGGGGGTGGGCAGTTCTTC.

This clone was seen many times. V is TRBV11-2 and J is TRBJ1-3; D may be TRBD1 (6 bases). The V and J ends lost 1 base and 0 bases respectively, with 13 bases between them. CDR3 length: 17 amino acids. Germline CDR1 is SGHAT and CDR2 is FQNNGV. As DNA, the CDR3 is TGTGCCAGCAGCTTAGGGTTCCAGGGGCTCTCTGGAAACACCATATATTTT. It translates to CASSLGFQGLSGNTIYF.

The J gene is TRBJ2-6, the V gene TRBV28; 8 bases are shared with TRBD1. J was trimmed by 0 bases and V by 6 bases; bases with no gene match: 13. This CDR3 is 19 amino acids long. The germline V gene has CDR1 MDHEN and CDR2 SYDVKM. CDR3 sequence reads: CASRDRQGQAFSGANVLTF. The CDR3 region has the DNA TGTGCCAGCAGGGACCGCCAGGGACAGGCCTTCTCTGGGGCCAACGTCCTGACTTTC.

This clone was seen only a few times. The gene calls are TRBV6-1 and TRBJ1-2, with D possibly being TRBD1 (5 bases). This CDR3 is built from 13 residues. The V end lost 0 bases, the J end lost 8 bases, and 10 bases lay between the germline ends. The germline V gene has CDR1 MNHNS and CDR2 SASEGT. The CDR3: CASSEAGLGGYTF. CDR3 DNA sequence: TGTGCCAGCAGTGAAGCGGGACTGGGGGGCTACACCTTC.

The V call is TRBV4-1, the J call TRBJ2-1; 9 bases are shared with TRBD2. This CDR3 comprises 15 residues. CDR1 and CDR2 from the germline V gene are MGHRA and YSYEKL. The V gene end was trimmed by 0 bases and the J gene end by 9 bases; junction bases not matched to a gene: 6. The CDR3 nucleotides are TGCGCCAGCAGCCAAGAGGCTAGCGGGGTGCGTGAGCAGTTCTTC. It specifies CASSQEASGVREQFF.

The chain joins TRBV7-2 to TRBJ1-4, with 7 bases that match TRBD1. V was pared by 5 bases and J by 6 bases, with 9 bases of the junction left unmatched. Germline-derived CDR1 and CDR2 are SGHTA and FQGNSA. This CDR3 is 15 amino acids long. The CDR3 spells CASSNRGEGDEKLFF. CDR3 in DNA: TGTGCCAGCAGCAACAGGGGTGAGGGGGATGAAAAACTGTTTTTT.

This chain connects TRBV18 to TRBJ2-2; no reliable D call. Germline assignment: CDR1 KGHSH and CDR2 LQKENI. Trimming took off 1 base at V and 7 bases at J, with 7 bases between the two ends. CDR3 length: 13 amino acids. The DNA for the CDR3 is TGTGCCAGCTCACCACTACTTGACGGGGAGCTGTTTTTT. Protein sequence: CASSPLLDGELFF.

This chain connects TRBV14 to TRBJ1-3; D unclear. V lost 7 bases to trimming and J lost 4 bases, with 8 bases between them. The V gene's germline CDR1 is SGHDN and CDR2 FVKESK. CDR3 size: 12 residues. This CDR3 is CASKRAGNTIYF. Here the CDR3 DNA reads TGTGCCAGCAAGAGAGCGGGAAACACCATATATTTT.

The chain uses TRBV11-3 and TRBJ2-1; a possible D gene is TRBD1 (6 bases). CDR3 length: 15 amino acids. Germline CDR1 reads SGHNT; CDR2 reads YENEEA. The V and J ends lost 6 bases and 0 bases respectively, with 12 bases between them. The chain's CDR3 is CASSRGQISYNEQFF. CDR3 DNA: TGTGCCAGCAGTAGAGGACAGATCTCCTACAATGAGCAGTTCTTC.

The chain links TRBV6-1 to TRBJ1-1; 8 nucleotides align to TRBD1. Germline loops: CDR1 MNHNS, CDR2 SASEGT. CDR3 length: 16 amino acids. J gave up 2 bases and V 4 bases, and 9 bases lay outside the gene matches. The CDR3 DNA follows: TGTGCCAGCAGTGTGGCAGGGGGCGCTTTTAACACTGAAGCTTTCTTT. It specifies CASSVAGGAFNTEAFF.

This chain uses TRBV4-2 with TRBJ2-7, with D uncertain. The germline V and J ends were trimmed by 0 bases and 5 bases, with 8 bases remaining between them. The CDR3 totals 13 residues. Germline-derived CDR1 and CDR2 are LGHNA and YNFKEQ. The CDR3 sequence is CASSQEVTDEQYF. Here the CDR3 DNA reads TGTGCCAGCAGCCAAGAGGTAACTGACGAGCAGTACTTC.

The chain combines TRBV19 with TRBJ1-5; tentative D call: TRBD1 (5 bases). Per germline, CDR1 LNHDA and CDR2 SQIVND (reference sequence). This CDR3 is 14 amino acids long. V lost 11 bases to trimming and J lost 4 bases, with 18 bases between them. CDR3 residues: CAAGLRELNQPQHF. As DNA, the CDR3 is TGTGCCGCGGGACTCCGAGAGCTTAATCAGCCCCAGCATTTT.

The rearrangement links TRBV9 to TRBJ1-1; TRBD1 matches 8 bases. This CDR3 has 17 residues. With V trimmed by 0 bases and J by 0 bases, 7 bases remained unmatched. Germline CDR1 SGDLS, CDR2 YYNGEE. CDR3 nucleotide sequence: TGTGCCAGCAGCGTAGGTGGTGACAGGGGATTGAACACTGAAGCTTTCTTT. This encodes CASSVGGDRGLNTEAFF. The full variable domain, in which reference TRBV9 and TRBJ1-1 provide the parts outside the CDR3, is DSGVTQTPKHLITATGQRVTLRCSPRSGDLSVYWYQQSLDQGLQFLIQYYNGEERAKGNILERFSAQQFPDLHSELNLSSLELGDSALYFCASSVGGDRGLNTEAFFGQGTRLTVV.

This sequence joins TRBV19 and TRBJ1-2; D is perhaps TRBD1 (6 bases). The CDR3 length is 13 residues. From germline, CDR1 is LNHDA and CDR2 SQIVND (reference sequence). Trimming left V 5 bases short and J 6 bases short, with 13 bases between. CDR3 in DNA: TGTGCCAGTAGTTATACAGGGAAAGATGGCTACACCTTC. Translated, it gives CASSYTGKDGYTF.

The J gene is TRBJ1-2, the V gene TRBV2, with D tentatively TRBD1 (5 bases). The CDR3 sequence is 14 residues long. The germline gives CDR1 SNHLY, CDR2 FYNNEI. V was clipped by 4 bases and J by 6 bases, with 15 bases between them. The CDR3 loop reads CASSVRRVGDGYTF. As DNA, the CDR3 is TGTGCCAGCAGTGTACGAAGGGTAGGGGATGGCTACACCTTC. Full variable domain (outside the CDR3, taken from reference TRBV2 and TRBJ1-2): EPEVTQTPSHQVTQMGQEVILRCVPISNHLYFYWYRQILGQKVEFLVSFYNNEISEKSEIFDDQFSVERPDGSNFTLKIRSTKLEDSAMYFCASSVRRVGDGYTFGSGTRLTVV.

The J gene is TRBJ1-2, the V gene TRBV6-2 or TRBV6-3; D ambiguous. V lost 6 bases, J lost 5 bases, and 19 bases lay in between. This CDR3 contains 15 residues. The germline V gene has CDR1 MNHEY and CDR2 SVGEGT. The CDR3 loop reads CASSPPLSGIYGYTF. CDR3 nucleotides: TGTGCCAGCAGCCCACCTTTGTCAGGAATTTATGGCTACACCTTC.

The J gene is TRBJ1-1, the V gene TRBV12-3 or TRBV12-4; TRBD1 aligns across 7 bases. Trimming cost V 6 bases and J 3 bases; bases outside gene matches: 4. CDR3 length: 13 amino acids. CDR3 DNA: TGTGCCAGCAGCCTCGACAGGGACACTGAAGCTTTCTTT. Amino acid sequence: CASSLDRDTEAFF.

The chain carries TRBV11-2 and TRBJ2-1; D might be TRBD2 (6 bases). This CDR3 has 15 amino acids. Between the trimmed V and J ends, which lost 7 bases and 4 bases, there was a span of 17 bases. Germline-derived CDR1 and CDR2 are SGHAT and FQNNGV. CDR3 protein: CASNHRLGPYNEQFF. Here the CDR3 DNA reads TGTGCCAGCAATCATAGACTAGGGCCTTACAATGAGCAGTTCTTC.

The V call is TRBV3-1 (or the pseudogene TRBV3-2), the J call TRBJ2-4, with 10 positions matching TRBD1. J was trimmed by 8 bases and V by 4 bases; bases with no gene match: 11. The CDR3 runs to 16 residues. Germline-derived CDR1 and CDR2 are LGHDT and YNNKEL (reference sequence). The CDR3 nucleotides read TGTGCCAGCAGCCCACCCACCGGGACAGGGGAGGACATTCAGTACTTC. It codes for CASSPPTGTGEDIQYF.

The chain has TRBV27 and TRBJ1-3; 7 nucleotides match TRBD1. The trim removed 6 bases at V and 4 bases at J, leaving 6 bases unmatched. Germline V gene data show CDR1 as MNHEY and CDR2 as SMNVEV (reference sequence). The CDR3 extends over 14 amino acids. The CDR3 reads CASSPGTAGNTIYF. The CDR3 DNA reads TGTGCCAGCAGCCCAGGGACAGCAGGAAACACCATATATTTT.

The chain carries TRBV7-2 and TRBJ1-5, with 10 bases matching TRBD1. Per germline, CDR1 SGHTA and CDR2 FQGNSA. The CDR3 contains 16 residues. Trimming took 5 bases from V and 1 from J; bases not matched to a gene: 5. The CDR3 spells CASSPRQGASNQPQHF. The CDR3 region has the DNA TGTGCCAGCAGCCCACGACAGGGGGCGAGCAATCAGCCCCAGCATTTT.

The chain recombines TRBV4-2 with TRBJ1-1; the D gene is possibly TRBD1 (5 bases). The germline CDR1 and CDR2 sequences are LGHNA and YNFKEQ. The CDR3 runs 15 residues. V lost 4 bases, J lost 4 bases, and 16 bases lay in between. The CDR3, as DNA: TGTGCCAGCAGCCTAAGTGGTCGGGGGGGCACTGAAGCTTTCTTT. Translation: CASSLSGRGGTEAFF.